The 7 T cell receptor beta chains below all came from one sample that was sequenced in a study of T cells after yellow fever vaccination. TCRdb reprocessed the 5' RACE reads via MiXCR and lists one record per CDR3 protein. The sample holds 500,000 to 650,000 distinct CDR3 sequences, roughly a sixth seen once. Specimen: PBMCs, collected about 5 days after the first yellow fever vaccination. The origin of the receptors is a man between 18 and 29 years old who received the YFV17D yellow fever vaccine.

This clonotype was detected a few times. The chain recombines TRBV29-1 with TRBJ1-2; 8 bases are a match to TRBD1. The CDR3 sequence is 14 residues long. The germline CDR1 and CDR2 sequences are SQVTM and ANQGSEA. After removal of 7 bases from V and 1 base from J, the junction contained 8 bases not matched to a gene. CDR3 loop: CSGGTGAINYGYTF. In DNA, the CDR3 is TGCAGCGGGGGGACAGGAGCTATTAACTATGGCTACACCTTC.

This clonotype occurred a few times. The rearrangement joins TRBV12-3 or TRBV12-4 to TRBJ1-1; D ambiguous. The CDR3 consists of 13 residues. With 5 bases removed from V and 5 bases from J, the gap between germline ends came to 12 bases. CDR3 DNA: TGTGCCAGCAGTGCAACCCCGGAGACTGAAGCTTTCTTT. It codes for CASSATPETEAFF.

Only a few counts were recorded for this clonotype. The chain has TRBV5-4 and TRBJ2-1; TRBD1 is a possible D gene (8 bases). Germline V gene sequence: CDR1 SGHNT, CDR2 YYREEE (reference sequence). The germline V and J ends were trimmed by 6 bases and 10 bases, with 14 bases remaining between them. This CDR3 is built from 12 residues. CDR3 bases: TGTGCCAGCACCAGGGGGCGGGGGGAGCAGTTCTTC. Its translation is CASTRGRGEQFF.

The chain uses TRBV5-1 and TRBJ1-2; tentatively, D is TRBD1 (6 bases). Deletions cut 4 bases from V and 4 bases from J, with 17 bases between. The germline V gene encodes CDR1 SGHRS and CDR2 YFSETQ. This CDR3 contains 15 residues. The CDR3 sequence is CASSPGTGGSYGYTF. Here the CDR3 DNA reads TGCGCCAGCAGCCCGGGGACGGGGGGCAGCTATGGCTACACCTTC.

This clonotype was found a few times. The chain couples TRBV5-1 to TRBJ1-2; D may be TRBD1 (6 bases). CDR3 size: 14 residues. Trimming took 8 bases from V and 4 from J, leaving 18 bases between them. Germline CDR1 is SGHRS and CDR2 is YFSETQ. CDR3 sequence: CASRPGTTSYGYTF. The CDR3 coding sequence is TGCGCCAGTAGGCCCGGGACAACGAGCTATGGCTACACCTTC.

This clonotype has a handful of counts. The chain combines TRBV20-1 with TRBJ1-1; no definite D call. V was pared by 5 bases and J by 1 base, with 17 bases between. Germline CDR1 and CDR2: DFQATT and SNEGSKA (reference sequence). CDR3 length equals 15 residues. This CDR3 is CSAADPYRQNTEAFF. The DNA of the CDR3 is TGCAGTGCTGCCGACCCCTATCGTCAGAACACTGAAGCTTTCTTT.

V is TRBV20-1 and J is TRBJ1-1; D is possibly TRBD1 (5 bases). The CDR3 spans 13 residues. Trimming stripped 6 bases from V and 5 bases from J, with 16 bases between. In germline, CDR1 is DFQATT, CDR2 SNEGSKA (reference sequence). The DNA for the CDR3 is TGCAGTGCCTACTCGCGGGGGGGTACTGAAGCTTTCTTT. It yields the protein CSAYSRGGTEAFF.